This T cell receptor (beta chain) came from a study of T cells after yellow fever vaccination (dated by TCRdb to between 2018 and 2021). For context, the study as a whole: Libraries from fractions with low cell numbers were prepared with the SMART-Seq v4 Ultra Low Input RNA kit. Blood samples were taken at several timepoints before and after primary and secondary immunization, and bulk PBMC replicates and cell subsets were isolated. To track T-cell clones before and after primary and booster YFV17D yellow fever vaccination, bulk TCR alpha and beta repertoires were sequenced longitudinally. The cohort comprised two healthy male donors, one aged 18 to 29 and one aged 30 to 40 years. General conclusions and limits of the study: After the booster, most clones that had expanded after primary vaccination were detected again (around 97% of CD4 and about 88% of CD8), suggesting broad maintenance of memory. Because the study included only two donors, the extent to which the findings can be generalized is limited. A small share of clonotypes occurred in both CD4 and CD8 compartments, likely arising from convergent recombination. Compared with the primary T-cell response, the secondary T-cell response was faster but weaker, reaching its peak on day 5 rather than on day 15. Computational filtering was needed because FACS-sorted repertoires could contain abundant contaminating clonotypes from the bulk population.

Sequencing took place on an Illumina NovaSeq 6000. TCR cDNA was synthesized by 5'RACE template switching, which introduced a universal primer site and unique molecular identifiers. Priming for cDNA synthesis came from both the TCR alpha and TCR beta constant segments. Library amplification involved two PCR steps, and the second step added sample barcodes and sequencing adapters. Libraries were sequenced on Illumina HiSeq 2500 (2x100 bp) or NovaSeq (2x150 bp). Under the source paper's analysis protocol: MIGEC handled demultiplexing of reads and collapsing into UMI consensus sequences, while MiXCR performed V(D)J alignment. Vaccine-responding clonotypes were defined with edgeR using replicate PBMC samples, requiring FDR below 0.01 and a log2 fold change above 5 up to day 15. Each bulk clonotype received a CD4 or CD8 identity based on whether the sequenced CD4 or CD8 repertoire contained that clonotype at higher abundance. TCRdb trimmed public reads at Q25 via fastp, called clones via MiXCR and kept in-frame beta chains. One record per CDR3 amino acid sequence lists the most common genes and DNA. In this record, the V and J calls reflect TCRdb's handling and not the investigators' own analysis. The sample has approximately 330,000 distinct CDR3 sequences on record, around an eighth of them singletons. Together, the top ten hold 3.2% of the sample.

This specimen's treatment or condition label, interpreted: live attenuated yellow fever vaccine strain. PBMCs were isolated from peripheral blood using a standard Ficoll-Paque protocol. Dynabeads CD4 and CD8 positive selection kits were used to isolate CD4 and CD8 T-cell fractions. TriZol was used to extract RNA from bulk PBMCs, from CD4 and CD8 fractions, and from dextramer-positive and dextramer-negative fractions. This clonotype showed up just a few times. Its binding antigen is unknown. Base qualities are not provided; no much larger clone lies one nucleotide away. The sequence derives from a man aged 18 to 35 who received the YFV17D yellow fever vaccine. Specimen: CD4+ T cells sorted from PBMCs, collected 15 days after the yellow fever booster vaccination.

The CDR3: CASSPVPGANYGYTF. Read as DNA, the sequence is TGTGCCAGCAGCCCCGTCCCGGGAGCTAACTATGGCTACACCTTC. The receptor chain draws on TRBV5-5 and TRBJ1-2; the D gene cannot be resolved reliably. V drops 4 bases and J drops 0 bases, leaving 13 bases in between. From the cysteine up to the phenylalanine, the CDR3 has a length of 15 residues. Only the CDR3 part of the read is kept: 45 bases, read in frame from the first base. Reading the germline V gene (reference sequence) gives CDR1 SGHKS and CDR2 YYEKEE.